These 28 T cell receptor beta chains share one sample of origin, sequenced in a study of T cells after yellow fever vaccination. TCRdb recomputed calls from the 5' RACE reads with MiXCR, one row per CDR3 protein. Among around 140,000 distinct CDR3 sequences listed, 7% to 9% were seen once. Sample: CD4+ T cells sorted from PBMCs, taken 5 days after the yellow fever booster vaccination. These receptors all come from a man younger than 45 who received the YFV17D yellow fever vaccine.

This clonotype showed up many times. The chain recombines TRBV10-3 with TRBJ2-7; 7 positions agree with TRBD1. The germline V gene encodes CDR1 ENHRY and CDR2 SYGVKD. V shed 3 bases and J 4 bases; nucleotides not matched to a gene: 0. CDR3 size: 12 residues. CDR3 loop: CAISEQGYEQYF. CDR3 bases: TGTGCCATCAGTGAACAGGGGTACGAGCAGTACTTC.

This sequence joins TRBV5-4 and TRBJ2-7; 7 positions match TRBD2. The CDR3 length is 13 residues. Germline CDR1 reads SGHNT; CDR2 reads YYREEE (reference sequence). J lost 5 bases, V lost 0 bases, and 2 bases had no gene match. The CDR3 DNA reads TGTGCCAGCAGCTTGGCGGGGGGTGACGAGCAGTACTTC. Its protein product is CASSLAGGDEQYF.

With respect to this clonotype: A read error may be the cause here, since a much bigger clone is one base away. The chain uses TRBV20-1 and TRBJ2-7; tentatively, D is TRBD1 (6 bases). This CDR3 is built from 11 residues. V lost 7 bases, J lost 1 base, and 8 bases lay in between. Germline V gene sequence: CDR1 DFQATT, CDR2 SNEGSKA (reference sequence). This chain's CDR3 is CSDDRSYEQYF. The CDR3 DNA is TGCAGTGATGACAGGTCCTACGAGCAGTACTTC.

Many counts were recorded for this clonotype. The genes are TRBV12-3 or TRBV12-4 and TRBJ2-7, with D possibly TRBD1 on 5 matching bases. The CDR3 length is 16 residues. The ends were cut back, 5 bases at V and 2 bases at J, with 19 bases in the middle. The CDR3 bases are TGTGCCAGCAGTCCGCTGGCCCAGGGCCTGACCTACGAGCAGTACTTC. Translation: CASSPLAQGLTYEQYF.

In this sample, this clonotype turned up many times. This chain links TRBV24-1 with TRBJ2-7, with a weak D call TRBD1 (6 bases). The germline V and J ends were trimmed by 3 bases and 6 bases, with 17 bases remaining between them. The V gene's germline CDR1 is KGHDR and CDR2 SFDVKD. The CDR3 covers 15 residues. DNA of the CDR3: TGTGCCACCAGTGATCCCAACAGGGATGTCAGCGAGCAGTACTTC. The encoded protein is CATSDPNRDVSEQYF.

This clonotype was picked up many times. This sequence joins TRBV14 and TRBJ2-5; 8 nucleotides line up with TRBD1. The trim removed 4 bases at V and 2 bases at J, leaving 9 bases unmatched. Germline assignment: CDR1 SGHDN and CDR2 FVKESK. CDR3 length: 16 residues. As DNA, the CDR3 is TGTGCCAGCAGCCCTCGACCAGGACAGGGACAAGAGACCCAGTACTTC. Its protein product is CASSPRPGQGQETQYF. Using reference TRBV14 and TRBJ2-5 for the parts outside the CDR3, the full variable domain is EAGVTQFPSHSVIEKGQTVTLRCDPISGHDNLYWYRRVMGKEIKFLLHFVKESKQDESGMPNNRFLAERTGGTYSTLKVQPAELEDSGVYFCASSPRPGQGQETQYFGPGTRLLVL.

This clonotype was seen many times. This chain connects TRBV7-2 to TRBJ2-5; tentatively, D is TRBD2 (5 bases). CDR3 length: 14 amino acids. V was shortened by 3 bases and J by 2 bases, with 10 bases between the two germline ends. Germline V gene data show CDR1 as SGHTA and CDR2 as FQGNSA. The CDR3 nucleotides are TGTGCCAGCAGCTTTACTAGTAGTCAAGAGACCCAGTACTTC. Protein product: CASSFTSSQETQYF.

This clonotype was observed many times. The CDR3 protein is CASSESGDSPHLVFTF. CDR3 nucleotides: TGCGCCAGCAGTGAGTCGGGGGACAGCCCCCATCTGGTATTCACCTTC. The rearrangement joins TRBV10-2 to TRBJ1-2; 7 bases agree with TRBD1. The germline gives CDR1 WSHSY, CDR2 SAAADI. This CDR3 is 16 amino acids long. J was trimmed by 13 bases and V by 0 bases; bases with no gene match: 17.

A few counts support this clonotype. The CDR3 region is CSAPNRDRTNSPLHF. The CDR3 region has the DNA TGCAGTGCTCCGAACCGGGACAGGACCAATTCACCCCTCCACTTT. The V and J genes are TRBV20-1 and TRBJ1-6; 8 bases map to TRBD1. J was trimmed by 7 bases and V by 5 bases; bases with no gene match: 10. The CDR3 runs 15 residues. Germline CDR1 is DFQATT and CDR2 is SNEGSKA (reference sequence).

As concerns this clonotype: A much more abundant neighbour one base away suggests this may be a read error. This chain connects TRBV7-2 to TRBJ2-7; D is uncertain. V was trimmed by 4 bases and J by 3 bases, leaving 10 bases between them. Germline lookup yields CDR1 SGHTA and CDR2 FQGNSA. The CDR3 consists of 13 residues. In DNA, the CDR3 is TGTGCCAGCAGCTACCCTGCTAGCTACGAGCAGTACTTC. Amino acid sequence: CASSYPASYEQYF.

The sample holds many counts of this clonotype. The V call is TRBV20-1, the J call TRBJ2-3, with 11 bases matching TRBD2. Germline assignment: CDR1 DFQATT and CDR2 SNEGSKA (reference sequence). This CDR3 has 15 residues. V was clipped by 4 bases and J by 2 bases; unmatched bases: 5. The CDR3 spells CSATYSGRATDTQYF. In DNA, the CDR3 is TGCAGTGCTACATATAGCGGGAGGGCCACAGATACGCAGTATTTT.

This clonotype was observed many times. V is TRBV4-3 and J is TRBJ2-6; no clear D. The length of the CDR3 is 17 residues. V was clipped by 1 base and J by 0 bases, with 10 bases between them. The germline V gene has CDR1 LGHNA and CDR2 YSLEER. CDR3: CASSQGPTPSGANVLTF. In DNA form, the CDR3 reads TGCGCCAGCAGCCAAGGCCCAACCCCCTCTGGGGCCAACGTCCTGACTTTC.

This clonotype was seen ten or more times. This sequence joins TRBV5-1 and TRBJ1-2; 8 bases agree with TRBD1. The CDR3 is made up of 15 amino acids. The germline CDR1 and CDR2 sequences are SGHRS and YFSETQ. V was clipped by 4 bases and J by 8 bases; unmatched bases: 13. The CDR3 bases are TGCGCCAGCAGCACCGGACAGGGAATATTGCAAGGCTACACCTTC. Residues: CASSTGQGILQGYTF.

The V gene is TRBV15, the J gene TRBJ2-1, with TRBD1 as a possible D gene (6 bases). The germline V gene encodes CDR1 LNHNV and CDR2 YYDKDF (reference sequence). V lost 0 bases and J 8 bases, leaving 14 bases between the germline ends. CDR3 length equals 15 residues. CDR3 region: CATSREGHAGYEQFF. The CDR3 bases are TGTGCCACCAGCAGAGAGGGACACGCTGGGTATGAGCAGTTCTTC. The full variable domain, with the rest looked up from reference TRBV15 and TRBJ2-1, is DAMVIQNPRYQVTQFGKPVTLSCSQTLNHNVMYWYQQKSSQAPKLLFHYYDKDFNNEADTPDNFQSRRPNTSFCFLDIRSPGLGDTAMYLCATSREGHAGYEQFFGPGTRLTVL.

This clonotype was counted at least ten times. The chain couples TRBV20-1 to TRBJ2-4; unclear D gene. The length of the CDR3 is 13 residues. Germline V gives CDR1 DFQATT, CDR2 SNEGSKA (reference sequence). Deletions cut 0 bases from V and 9 bases from J, with 12 bases between. Written as DNA, the CDR3 is TGCAGTGCTAGAGATTTCCCAGGAAGCATTCAGTACTTC. Protein sequence: CSARDFPGSIQYF.

This clonotype appeared many times. This rearrangement joins TRBV5-1 to TRBJ2-3; the D gene is possibly TRBD2 (6 bases). The V gene lost 0 bases and the J gene lost 2 bases, with 13 bases spanning the gap. This CDR3 region has 16 residues. From germline, CDR1 is SGHRS and CDR2 YFSETQ. The CDR3 region has the DNA TGCGCCAGCAGCTTGGCCCCTAGCGCGTACACAGATACGCAGTATTTT. This encodes CASSLAPSAYTDTQYF. The full variable domain, completed using reference TRBV5-1 and TRBJ2-3, is KAGVTQTPRYLIKTRGQQVTLSCSPISGHRSVSWYQQTPGQGLQFLFEYFSETQRNKGNFPGRFSGRQFSNSRSEMNVSTLELGDSALYLCASSLAPSAYTDTQYFGPGTRLTVL.

This clonotype was seen more than once but under ten times. The chain combines TRBV7-2 with TRBJ2-7, with 8 positions matching TRBD1. The CDR3 has 13 amino acids. Germline CDR1 reads SGHTA; CDR2 reads FQGNSA. V dropped 4 bases and J dropped 7; count of bases not matched to a gene: 6. CDR3 in amino acids: CASSSDREKEQYF. For the CDR3, the DNA is TGTGCCAGCAGCTCGGACAGGGAAAAGGAGCAGTACTTC.

This clonotype has at least ten counts. This chain joins TRBV10-3 and TRBJ2-5, with 10 positions matching TRBD1. The V segment lost 0 bases and the J segment 1 base; nucleotides outside the gene matches: 2. This CDR3 has 16 amino acids. Germline V gene sequence: CDR1 ENHRY, CDR2 SYGVKD. CDR3 protein: CAISESTGGLQETQYF. The CDR3 DNA reads TGTGCCATCAGTGAGTCGACAGGGGGCCTCCAAGAGACCCAGTACTTC.

This clonotype has a count of ten or more. Its ends do not fully match the called genes, so a read error is possible. The chain is built from TRBV5-1 and TRBJ2-1; D is possibly TRBD1 (6 bases). This CDR3 contains 13 residues. Germline CDR1 is SGHRS and CDR2 is YFSETQ. Written as DNA, the CDR3 is TGCGCCAGCAGAACAGGGTCCTACGATGAGCAGTTCTTC. As protein: CASRTGSYDEQFF.

This clonotype was detected ten times or more. This rearrangement joins TRBV7-2 to TRBJ2-4; 9 bases match TRBD2. V lost 1 base, J lost 0 bases, and 4 bases stayed unmatched. The CDR3 runs to 17 residues. The germline gives CDR1 SGHTA, CDR2 FQGNSA. The CDR3 sequence is CASSLVLAGKAKNIQYF. CDR3 nucleotide sequence: TGTGCCAGCAGCTTAGTACTAGCGGGCAAAGCCAAAAACATTCAGTACTTC.

In its sample, this clonotype was seen many times. This sequence joins TRBV3-1 and TRBJ2-7; 9 positions agree with TRBD2. V lost 1 base to trimming and J lost 3 bases; unmatched junction nucleotides: 1. The CDR3 length is 14 residues. CDR1 LGHDT and CDR2 YNNKEL come from the germline V gene (reference sequence). The CDR3 loop is CASSQVAGDYEQYF. The CDR3 bases are TGTGCCAGCAGCCAAGTAGCGGGAGACTACGAGCAGTACTTC.

This clonotype was found many times. The rearrangement links TRBV11-2 to TRBJ1-6, with D hard to call. This CDR3 contains 14 residues. V gave up 5 bases and J gave up 5 bases, with 10 bases separating them. The germline V gene has CDR1 SGHAT and CDR2 FQNNGV. For the CDR3, the DNA is TGTGCCAGCAGCGAAAACCAGCATAATTCACCCCTCCACTTT. Amino acid sequence: CASSENQHNSPLHF.

This clonotype was seen repeatedly, ten times or more. This chain connects TRBV24-1 to TRBJ2-1, with a tentative D call TRBD2 (6 bases). CDR1 and CDR2 (germline): KGHDR, SFDVKD. V lost 4 bases, J lost 1 base, and 13 bases lay in between. This CDR3 region has 16 residues. CDR3 coding DNA: TGTGCCACCAGTGACCCGACTAGAGATTCCTACAATGAGCAGTTCTTC. It translates to CATSDPTRDSYNEQFF.

Ten or more counts support this clonotype. The rearrangement uses TRBV20-1 and TRBJ1-6, with TRBD1 matching 9 bases. Germline V lookup: CDR1 DFQATT, CDR2 SNEGSKA (reference sequence). With V trimmed by 0 bases and J by 10 bases, 4 bases remained unmatched. The CDR3 is made up of 14 amino acids. Here the CDR3 reads CSARDPDRGSPLHF. In nucleotides, the CDR3 is TGCAGTGCTAGAGATCCGGACAGGGGCTCACCCCTCCACTTT.

At least ten counts were recorded for this clonotype. In DNA, the CDR3 is TGTGCCAGCAGCTTAGCGGGAGGGCGAGAGACCCAGTACTTC. The encoded protein is CASSLAGGRETQYF. The rearrangement joins TRBV7-2 to TRBJ2-5; 7 bases are a match to TRBD2. J gave up 4 bases and V 0 bases, and 2 bases lay outside the gene matches. Per the germline V gene, CDR1 is SGHTA and CDR2 is FQGNSA. CDR3 size: 14 residues. Full variable domain (rest looked up from reference TRBV7-2 and TRBJ2-5): GAGVSQSPSNKVTEKGKDVELRCDPISGHTALYWYRQSLGQGLEFLIYFQGNSAPDKSGLPSDRFSAERTGGSVSTLTIQRTQQEDSAVYLCASSLAGGRETQYFGPGTRLLVL.

This clonotype was seen ten or more times. This chain joins TRBV5-1 and TRBJ2-2; perhaps TRBD1 as D (5 bases). This CDR3 is built from 16 residues. Germline V gene data show CDR1 as SGHRS and CDR2 as YFSETQ. The V gene lost 5 bases and the J gene lost 6 bases, with 20 bases spanning the gap. DNA of the CDR3: TGCGCCAGCAGAGGCGCGATAGGGGCTGGTCCCGGGGAGCTGTTTTTT. Translation gives CASRGAIGAGPGELFF.

This clonotype was detected ten times or more. J is TRBJ2-5 and V is TRBV5-1; 10 nucleotides match TRBD2. Germline assignment: CDR1 SGHRS and CDR2 YFSETQ. The CDR3 runs to 15 residues. Germline trimming cut 2 bases from V and 2 bases from J; bases unmatched to any gene: 3. CDR3: CASSLLAGLQETQYF. Here the CDR3 DNA reads TGCGCCAGCAGCTTACTAGCGGGACTTCAAGAGACCCAGTACTTC.

This clonotype was counted ten times or more. The rearrangement joins TRBV5-6 to TRBJ2-3; 13 positions agree with TRBD2. The CDR3 is 17 residues long. Germline V gives CDR1 SGHDT, CDR2 YYEEEE. With V trimmed by 2 bases and J by 4 bases, 7 bases remained unmatched. CDR3: CASSFGTSGIVADTQYF. The CDR3 DNA reads TGTGCCAGCAGCTTCGGGACTAGCGGGATTGTTGCAGATACGCAGTATTTT. The complete variable domain, with remaining parts taken from reference TRBV5-6 and TRBJ2-3, reads DAGVTQSPTHLIKTRGQQVTLRCSPKSGHDTVSWYQQALGQGPQFIFQYYEEEERQRGNFPDRFSGHQFPNYSSELNVNALLLGDSALYLCASSFGTSGIVADTQYFGPGTRLTVL.